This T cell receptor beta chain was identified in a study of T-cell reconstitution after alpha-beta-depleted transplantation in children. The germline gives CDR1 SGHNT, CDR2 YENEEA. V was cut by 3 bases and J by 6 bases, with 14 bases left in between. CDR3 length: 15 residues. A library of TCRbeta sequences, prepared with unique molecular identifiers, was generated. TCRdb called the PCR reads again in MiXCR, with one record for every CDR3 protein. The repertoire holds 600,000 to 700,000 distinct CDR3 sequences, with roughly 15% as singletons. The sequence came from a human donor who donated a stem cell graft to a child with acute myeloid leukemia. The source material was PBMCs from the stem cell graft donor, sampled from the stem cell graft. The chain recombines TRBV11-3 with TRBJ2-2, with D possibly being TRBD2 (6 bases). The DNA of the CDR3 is TGTGCCAGCAGCTTGGAGGGATTAGGTTCCGGGGAGCTGTTTTTT. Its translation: CASSLEGLGSGELFF.